Listed here are 20 T cell receptor beta chains from one sample, sequenced in a study of blood T cell repertoires in COVID-19. Clones were read by immunoSEQ multiplex PCR, and TCRdb kept only the in-frame ones, dropping some. This sample has some 170,000 clones, with about 80% found just once. Sequencing was done on a sample of peripheral blood. These receptors were collected from a woman at least 80 years old with acute or convalescent COVID-19.

V and J are TRBV6-5 and TRBJ1-6; tentative D call: TRBD1 (6 bases). The length of the CDR3 is 14 residues. With 6 bases removed from V and 7 bases from J, the gap between germline ends came to 13 bases. CDR1 is MNHEY, CDR2 SVGAGI, per germline. CDR3: CASRAGTLNSPLHF. The CDR3 DNA reads as TGTGCCAGCAGGGCCGGGACACTCAATTCACCCCTCCACTTT.

The chain is built from TRBV19 and TRBJ1-5; TRBD1 matches at 12 bases. With 3 bases clipped from V and 6 bases from J, the junction kept 6 bases outside the gene matches. CDR1 and CDR2 from the germline V gene are LNHDA and SQIVND (reference sequence). This CDR3 region has 16 residues. The CDR3 nucleotides are TGTGCCAGTAGTATTCCCGGGACAGGGGGCCTTCAGCCCCAGCATTTT. This codes for CASSIPGTGGLQPQHF. Variable domain in full (rest from reference TRBV19 and TRBJ1-5): DGGITQSPKYLFRKEGQNVTLSCEQNLNHDAMYWYRQDPGQGLRLIYYSQIVNDFQKGDIAEGYSVSREKKESFPLTVTSAQKNPTAFYLCASSIPGTGGLQPQHFGDGTRLSIL.

The chain is built from TRBV6-5 and TRBJ2-3; 8 bases map to TRBD1. The CDR3 is made up of 16 amino acids. V trimming: 0 bases; J trimming: 8 bases; junction bases outside the gene matches: 10. Germline V CDR1 and CDR2: MNHEY, SVGAGI. The CDR3: CASSYSRDRSRGTQYF. The CDR3 DNA sequence: TGTGCCAGCAGTTACTCGAGGGACAGGTCTCGGGGTACGCAGTATTTT.

The chain links TRBV19 to TRBJ1-5; D might be TRBD1 (5 bases). This CDR3 spans 17 amino acids. Germline loops: CDR1 LNHDA, CDR2 SQIVND (reference sequence). The V end was cut by 3 bases, the J end by 0 bases, with 15 bases between. This CDR3 is CASSINPRGYSNQPQHF. CDR3 nucleotide sequence: TGTGCCAGTAGTATTAACCCCCGGGGGTATAGCAATCAGCCCCAGCATTTT.

The CDR3 coding sequence is TGTGCCAGCAGCCAAGCCCTCGTATACGGGGAGCTGTTTTTT. Translation: CASSQALVYGELFF. The chain links TRBV14 to TRBJ2-2; no clear D gene. The CDR3 spans 14 residues. Trimming took 1 base from V and 7 from J, leaving 10 bases between them. Germline V lookup: CDR1 SGHDN, CDR2 FVKESK.

The genes are TRBV13 and TRBJ2-7, with 11 bases that match TRBD2. Germline CDR1 PRHDT, CDR2 FYEKMQ (reference sequence). V shed 7 bases, J shed 3 bases, and the junction held 26 bases outside the gene matches. The CDR3 covers 21 residues. The CDR3 is CASTQRVLGQTSGSKNYEQYF. The CDR3 bases are TGTGCCAGCACCCAAAGGGTTCTTGGGCAAACTAGCGGGAGCAAAAACTACGAGCAGTACTTC.

This clone showed up just a few times. The V and J genes are TRBV2 and TRBJ2-5; perhaps TRBD2 as D (5 bases). The germline V and J ends were trimmed by 2 bases and 2 bases, with 12 bases remaining between them. The CDR3 runs to 15 residues. Germline loops: CDR1 SNHLY, CDR2 FYNNEI. For the CDR3, the DNA is TGTGCCAGCAGTGAATCGGGGATATCACAAGAGACCCAGTACTTC. It encodes CASSESGISQETQYF. The complete variable domain, with remaining parts taken from reference TRBV2 and TRBJ2-5, reads EPEVTQTPSHQVTQMGQEVILRCVPISNHLYFYWYRQILGQKVEFLVSFYNNEISEKSEIFDDQFSVERPDGSNFTLKIRSTKLEDSAMYFCASSESGISQETQYFGPGTRLLVL.

The chain links TRBV5-1 to TRBJ2-1, with 12 bases that match TRBD2. CDR1 SGHRS and CDR2 YFSETQ come from the germline V gene. The CDR3 spans 17 residues. Trimming at V came to 4 bases and at J to 0 bases, leaving 5 bases not matched to a gene. The CDR3 DNA sequence: TGCGCCAGCAGCCCCAGGACTAGCGGGGTCTCCTACAATGAGCAGTTCTTC. Protein: CASSPRTSGVSYNEQFF.

The genes are TRBV7-2 and TRBJ2-1; D might be TRBD1 (5 bases). V was cut by 0 bases and J by 7 bases, with 13 bases left in between. The CDR3 length is 15 residues. Looked up from germline, CDR1 is SGHTA and CDR2 is FQGNSA. The CDR3 DNA follows: TGTGCCAGCAGCTTAGCGGGCCCAGGGCTGAATGAGCAGTTCTTC. Translating it yields CASSLAGPGLNEQFF.

The chain combines TRBV6-5 with TRBJ2-1; 14 nucleotides agree with TRBD2. The CDR3 length is 15 residues. J was trimmed by 0 bases and V by 8 bases; bases with no gene match: 0. Per the germline V gene, CDR1 is MNHEY and CDR2 is SVGAGI. CDR3 sequence reads: CASGTSGSSYNEQFF. The CDR3, as DNA: TGTGCCAGCGGGACTAGCGGGAGCTCCTACAATGAGCAGTTCTTC.

The chain links TRBV24-1 to TRBJ2-2, with TRBD2 identical over 8 bases. This CDR3 is built from 17 residues. Germline V CDR1 and CDR2: KGHDR, SFDVKD. V lost 0 bases to trimming and J lost 1 base; unmatched junction nucleotides: 3. CDR3 sequence (DNA): TGTGCCACCAGTGATTTGCGGAGCGGGGGGAACACCGGGGAGCTGTTTTTT. Protein sequence: CATSDLRSGGNTGELFF.

V usage is TRBV12-5 and J usage is TRBJ2-7, with 13 positions matching TRBD2. Germline V gene lookup returns CDR1 LGHNT and CDR2 FRNRAP. The CDR3 is made up of 13 amino acids. Germline trimming cut 8 bases from V and 7 bases from J; bases unmatched to any gene: 5. CDR3 DNA sequence: TGTGCTAGTAGTAGACTAGCGGGAGGTGAGCAGTACTTC. As protein: CASSRLAGGEQYF. The full variable domain, completed using reference TRBV12-5 and TRBJ2-7, is DARVTQTPRHKVTEMGQEVTMRCQPILGHNTVFWYRQTMMQGLELLAYFRNRAPLDDSGMPKDRFSAEMPDATLATLKIQPSEPRDSAVYFCASSRLAGGEQYFGPGTRLTVT.

This clone was seen a few times. The junction and the germline gene differ at one end; a read error may be behind it. The chain combines TRBV5-3 with TRBJ1-5, with D uncertain. TRBV5-3 is assigned to the ORF class and has an uncertain function. The CDR3 extends over 11 amino acids. The CDR3 nucleotides are TGTGCCAGAGATAGCTATCAGCCCCAGCATTTT. Translated: CARDSYQPQHF.

The count of this clone is one. This rearrangement joins TRBV7-4 to TRBJ1-6; 8 bases agree with TRBD1. CDR1 and CDR2 (germline): SGHVT, SQSDAQ. The length of the CDR3 is 15 residues. The J segment lost 10 bases and the V segment lost 7 bases, leaving 12 bases of the junction unmatched. CDR3 sequence: CASTNNPGQASPLHF. The CDR3 DNA follows: TGTGCCAGCACCAATAATCCGGGACAGGCATCACCCCTCCACTTT.

The chain joins TRBV5-4 to TRBJ2-3, with TRBD2 as a possible D gene (6 bases). V was clipped by 0 bases and J by 4 bases, with 12 bases between them. The germline gives CDR1 SGHNT, CDR2 YYREEE (reference sequence). This CDR3 has 15 residues. The CDR3 region has the DNA TGTGCCAGCAGCTTGGATCGGGGGAGGTCAGATACGCAGTATTTT. Encoded protein: CASSLDRGRSDTQYF.

CDR3 nucleotides: TGCGCCAGCAGCATTTCGACAGGGGACTCCTACGAGCAGTACTTC. This codes for CASSISTGDSYEQYF. The chain recombines TRBV4-1 with TRBJ2-7; 8 bases fit TRBD1. The CDR3 length is 15 residues. Trimming cost V 5 bases and J 0 bases; bases outside gene matches: 6. CDR1 is MGHRA and CDR2 is YSYEKL in the germline V gene.

The rearrangement joins TRBV4-1 to TRBJ2-1; perhaps TRBD2 as D (5 bases). Trimming took 2 bases from V and 7 from J, leaving 9 bases between them. The CDR3 runs 13 residues. CDR1 and CDR2 (germline): MGHRA, YSYEKL. CDR3 region: CASSQYRGNEQFF. Written as DNA, the CDR3 is TGCGCCAGCAGCCAATATCGGGGTAATGAGCAGTTCTTC.

V is TRBV4-1 and J is TRBJ1-2; 9 bases are a match to TRBD1. This CDR3 contains 14 residues. The germline CDR1 and CDR2 sequences are MGHRA and YSYEKL. V lost 3 bases and J lost 8; bases outside the gene matches: 7. The chain's CDR3 is CASSHPGTGRGYTF. The CDR3 DNA reads as TGCGCCAGCAGCCACCCCGGGACAGGGAGGGGCTACACCTTC.

This chain links TRBV30 with TRBJ1-4, with D hard to call. Germline V gene sequence: CDR1 GTSNPN, CDR2 SVGIG (reference sequence). Trimming removed 0 bases from V and 5 bases from J, with 10 bases in between. The CDR3 loop spans 14 amino acids. For the CDR3, the DNA is TGTGCCTGGAGTGTGGGCAGTACGAATGAAAAACTGTTTTTT. Its protein product is CAWSVGSTNEKLFF.

J is TRBJ2-1 and V is TRBV6-6, with TRBD1 as a possible D gene (5 bases). In germline, CDR1 is MNHNY, CDR2 SVGAGI (reference sequence). The V gene lost 6 bases and the J gene lost 10 bases, with 22 bases spanning the gap. This CDR3 is 15 amino acids long. The CDR3 spells CASSLVTWGPQEQFF. CDR3 nucleotides: TGTGCCAGCAGCCTAGTTACGTGGGGCCCCCAGGAGCAGTTCTTC.